One and the same sample provided the 10 T cell receptor beta chains below, sequenced in a study of T cells after yellow fever vaccination. TCRdb ran MiXCR on the 5' RACE reads and lists one entry per CDR3 protein. The sample has roughly 120,000 distinct CDR3 sequences, 7.4% seen once. The sample consisted of CD4+ T cells sorted from PBMCs, taken about 10 days after the first yellow fever vaccination. Source of these receptors: a man younger than 30 who received the YFV17D yellow fever vaccine.

This clonotype has a handful of counts. The rearrangement uses TRBV20-1 and TRBJ1-5; 9 bases align to TRBD1. This CDR3 is built from 14 residues. After removal of 3 bases from V and 3 bases from J, the junction contained 3 bases not matched to a gene. Germline CDR1 reads DFQATT; CDR2 reads SNEGSKA (reference sequence). CDR3 sequence: CSASRDRANQPQHF. The CDR3 region has the DNA TGCAGTGCTAGCCGGGACAGGGCCAATCAGCCCCAGCATTTT.

Concerning this clonotype itself: One base away lies a much larger clone, so this may be a sequencing read error. The CDR3 nucleotides are TGTGCCAGCAGCTTAGAGTCAGGTGTTGGCTACACCTTC. Amino acid sequence: CASSLESGVGYTF. The chain couples TRBV7-9 to TRBJ1-2; no definite D call. V lost 1 base and J 7 bases, leaving 10 bases between the germline ends. CDR1 and CDR2 from the germline V gene are SEHNR and FQNEAQ (reference sequence). The CDR3 has 13 residues. The full variable domain, in which reference TRBV7-9 and TRBJ1-2 provide the parts outside the CDR3, is DTGVSQNPRHKITKRGQNVTFRCDPISEHNRLYWYRQTLGQGPEFLTYFQNEAQLEKSRLLSDRFSAERPKGSFSTLEIQRTEQGDSAMYLCASSLESGVGYTFGSGTRLTVV.

This clonotype was counted many times. This sequence joins TRBV5-6 and TRBJ2-7, with TRBD1 matching 12 bases. J lost 11 bases, V lost 4 bases, and 7 bases had no gene match. Germline V gene lookup returns CDR1 SGHDT and CDR2 YYEEEE. This CDR3 has 13 amino acids. CDR3 protein: CASSVRDRGRKYF. CDR3 nucleotide sequence: TGTGCCAGCAGCGTCCGGGACAGGGGGCGTAAGTACTTC.

As concerns this clonotype: This sequence may be a read error, since a much larger clone differs from it by one base. The rearrangement links TRBV12-3 or TRBV12-4 to TRBJ2-3, with D maybe TRBD1 (5 bases). The J call is in doubt because the DNA end fits TRBJ1-5 better. The CDR3 is 17 amino acids. Here the CDR3 DNA reads TGTGCCAGCAGCCGGGGACTAGCGGGCCCCTTGGGAGATACGCAGCATTTT. Residues: CASSRGLAGPLGDTQHF.

The chain has TRBV6-2 or TRBV6-3 and TRBJ2-5; TRBD2 is a possible D gene (6 bases). The germline V gene has CDR1 MNHEY and CDR2 SVGEGT. Trimming stripped 2 bases from V and 5 bases from J, with 15 bases between. The CDR3 consists of 15 residues. CDR3 loop: CASSYIGLSAETQYF. The CDR3 DNA follows: TGTGCCAGCAGTTACATAGGACTATCCGCGGAGACCCAGTACTTC.

This clonotype was detected many times. The chain couples TRBV5-1 to TRBJ2-5; perhaps TRBD2 as D (6 bases). This CDR3 has 15 amino acids. Trimming stripped 4 bases from V and 3 bases from J, with 16 bases between. CDR1 and CDR2 (germline): SGHRS, YFSETQ. CDR3 sequence reads: CASSAQGGAEETQYF. The CDR3 region has the DNA TGCGCCAGCAGCGCCCAAGGCGGGGCCGAAGAGACCCAGTACTTC. The whole variable domain, remainder taken from reference TRBV5-1 and TRBJ2-5, is KAGVTQTPRYLIKTRGQQVTLSCSPISGHRSVSWYQQTPGQGLQFLFEYFSETQRNKGNFPGRFSGRQFSNSRSEMNVSTLELGDSALYLCASSAQGGAEETQYFGPGTRLLVL.

This clonotype was counted many times. The V gene is TRBV6-5, the J gene TRBJ1-1; D is unclear. This CDR3 is built from 13 residues. V was shortened by 6 bases and J by 6 bases, with 14 bases between the two germline ends. From germline, CDR1 is MNHEY and CDR2 SVGAGI. CDR3 in amino acids: CASSLDWAAEAFF. As DNA, the CDR3 is TGTGCCAGCAGCCTTGACTGGGCCGCTGAAGCTTTCTTT.

This clonotype has a count of ten or more. The chain joins TRBV12-5 to TRBJ2-7, with D uncertain. The ends were cut back, 0 bases at V and 6 bases at J, with 3 bases in the middle. Germline CDR1 reads LGHNT; CDR2 reads FRNRAP. The CDR3 contains 11 residues. The CDR3 region is CASGLVSEQYF. Written as DNA, the CDR3 is TGTGCTAGTGGTTTGGTGAGCGAGCAGTACTTC.

CDR3 region: CASSYFRPRGGDTEAFF. In nucleotides, the CDR3 is TGTGCCAGCAGTTACTTTCGCCCCCGGGGAGGGGACACTGAAGCTTTCTTT. The gene calls are TRBV6-6 and TRBJ1-1, with TRBD1 as a possible D gene (5 bases). CDR1 and CDR2 (germline): MNHNY, SVGAGI (reference sequence). V was clipped by 1 base and J by 3 bases, with 18 bases between them. The CDR3 consists of 17 residues.

This clonotype was found many times. The chain recombines TRBV2 with TRBJ2-5, with D possibly being TRBD2 (6 bases). Germline lookup yields CDR1 SNHLY and CDR2 FYNNEI. Trimming stripped 8 bases from V and 3 bases from J, with 16 bases between. The CDR3 extends over 14 amino acids. CDR3 residues: CASSRDATKETQYF. DNA for the CDR3: TGTGCCAGCTCGCGGGACGCCACAAAAGAGACCCAGTACTTC.